This TCR beta chain is drawn from a study of blood T cells in healthy people across ages. Regarding this clonotype: A single base separates this from a much larger clone, so it may be a read error.

A J-beta primer mix and a sample-barcoded 5' primer were used in a second PCR of roughly 7 to 12 cycles. Researchers report that a template-switch adaptor with 12 random nucleotides tagged each cDNA molecule. Using its own MiXCR run on the 5' RACE reads, TCRdb lists one record per CDR3 protein. The table has around 1,500,000 distinct CDR3 sequences, roughly 30% seen once. The CDR3 covers 17 residues. In germline, CDR1 is MNHEY, CDR2 SMNVEV (reference sequence). The J gene is TRBJ2-6, the V gene TRBV27; 10 nucleotides agree with TRBD2. The sequence came from a woman aged 25-40 years in good health. The sample was blood. CDR3 loop: CANSFRLAGSGANVLTF. DNA for the CDR3: TGTGCCAACAGTTTCCGACTAGCGGGCTCTGGGGCCAACGTCCTGACTTTC. Filled out from reference TRBV27 and TRBJ2-6, the complete variable domain reads EAQVTQNPRYLITVTGKKLTVTCSQNMNHEYMSWYRQDPGLGLRQIYYSMNVEVTDKGDVPEGYKVSRKEKRNFPLILESPSPNQTSLYFCANSFRLAGSGANVLTFGAGSRLTVL.